A selection of T cell receptor beta chains follows, all from one sample in a study of blood T cell repertoires in COVID-19. TCRdb's table, derived via immunoSEQ multiplex PCR, lists solely in-frame clones and lacks some. The sample lists 350,000 or so clones; more than 70% were seen once. Source material: PBMCs or T cells enriched from blood (not recorded which). The source is a woman aged 25 to 45 who had been exposed to COVID-19. CDR3s include the opening cysteine and the closing phenylalanine or tryptophan. Fields, in order: clone size, V gene, D gene, J gene, CDR3 protein, CDR3 DNA. The D gene is left open where the match is weak. For some rows the clone size is stated as once, few or many, or as a class when expanded; others skip it.

size: -
V: TRBV11-2
D: -
J: TRBJ1-2
CDR3: CASSPPEHYGYTF
DNA: TGTGCCAGCAGCCCGCCGGAGCACTATGGCTACACCTTC

size: -
V: TRBV28
D: -
J: TRBJ1-6
CDR3: CASQGLGPLHF
DNA: TGTGCCAGCCAGGGGCTGGGGCCCCTCCACTTT

size: -
V: TRBV18
D: TRBD1
J: TRBJ2-5
CDR3: CASSLGPGQGQETQYF
DNA: TGTGCCAGCTCACTAGGCCCGGGACAGGGCCAAGAGACCCAGTACTTC

size: -
V: TRBV5-1
D: TRBD2
J: TRBJ2-3
CDR3: CASSLVAGGRTDTQYF
DNA: TGCGCCAGCAGCTTGGTGGCGGGAGGGCGTACAGATACGCAGTATTTT

size: -
V: TRBV28
D: -
J: TRBJ2-7
CDR3: CASRQGAYEQYF
DNA: TGTGCCAGCAGACAGGGCGCCTACGAGCAGTACTTC

size: once
V: TRBV11-3
D: TRBD2
J: TRBJ2-1
CDR3: CASNRRGTLYNEQFF
DNA: TGTGCCAGCAACCGGCGGGGGACCCTATACAATGAGCAGTTCTTC

size: -
V: TRBV12-3/TRBV12-4
D: -
J: TRBJ2-7
CDR3: CASSFGLYEQYF
DNA: TGTGCCAGCAGTTTTGGGCTCTACGAGCAGTACTTC

size: -
V: TRBV28
D: -
J: TRBJ2-1
CDR3: CASSLDSGYNEQFF
DNA: TGTGCCAGCAGTTTAGATAGCGGATACAATGAGCAGTTCTTC

size: -
V: TRBV7-9
D: TRBD2
J: TRBJ2-7
CDR3: CASSRRGAGVGEQYF
DNA: TGTGCCAGCAGCAGGAGGGGAGCGGGAGTTGGCGAGCAGTACTTC

size: -
V: TRBV6-5
D: -
J: TRBJ2-1
CDR3: CASRLELGGYNEQFF
DNA: TGTGCCAGCAGGCTGGAGCTAGGAGGCTACAATGAGCAGTTCTTC

size: -
V: TRBV5-1
D: TRBD2
J: TRBJ2-2
CDR3: CASSLVTGGNTGELFF
DNA: TGCGCCAGCAGCTTGGTCACGGGAGGGAACACCGGGGAGCTGTTTTTT

size: once
V: TRBV4-2
D: -
J: TRBJ2-1
CDR3: CASSQYPAQDPYNEQFF
DNA: TGTGCCAGCAGCCAATACCCGGCACAGGACCCCTACAATGAGCAGTTCTTC

size: few
V: TRBV27
D: -
J: TRBJ1-1
CDR3: CASSYLPLTEAFF
DNA: TGTGCCAGCAGTTACTTACCACTCACTGAAGCTTTCTTT

size: -
V: TRBV5-1
D: TRBD2
J: TRBJ2-2
CDR3: CASSGFSLAGARTTGELFF
DNA: TGCGCCAGCTCGGGGTTTAGCCTAGCGGGAGCGAGAACGACCGGGGAGCTGTTTTTT

size: -
V: TRBV9
D: -
J: TRBJ1-5
CDR3: CASSPSPFQGQPQHF
DNA: TGTGCCAGCAGCCCCAGCCCCTTCCAGGGTCAGCCCCAGCATTTT

size: -
V: TRBV10-3
D: TRBD2
J: TRBJ2-3
CDR3: CAISFSGLAGEYTQYF
DNA: TGTGCCATCAGCTTCTCGGGACTAGCGGGAGAATATACGCAGTATTTT

size: -
V: TRBV10-3
D: TRBD2
J: TRBJ2-2
CDR3: CAISDGLAGSGGELFF
DNA: TGTGCCATCAGCGACGGACTAGCGGGATCGGGCGGGGAGCTGTTTTTT

size: once
V: TRBV11-3
D: -
J: TRBJ2-3
CDR3: CASSQVRLAGTTDTQYF
DNA: TGTGCCAGCAGCCAGGTCAGGCTGGCGGGGACCACAGATACGCAGTATTTT

size: -
V: TRBV2
D: TRBD1
J: TRBJ2-2
CDR3: CASTRQGADTGELFF
DNA: TGTGCCAGCACCAGACAGGGGGCGGACACCGGGGAGCTGTTTTTT

size: -
V: TRBV30
D: -
J: TRBJ2-3
CDR3: CAWSHPGVRASDKSSGTDTQYF
DNA: TGTGCCTGGAGCCACCCGGGGGTGAGGGCGAGCGACAAGAGTTCTGGTACGGATACGCAGTATTTT

size: -
V: TRBV19
D: TRBD1
J: TRBJ2-7
CDR3: CASNQGQQSLEQYF
DNA: TGTGCCAGCAACCAGGGACAGCAATCCCTCGAGCAGTACTTC

size: -
V: TRBV29-1
D: -
J: TRBJ1-2
CDR3: CSVERQGELGYTF
DNA: TGCAGCGTTGAAAGGCAGGGCGAATTGGGCTACACCTTC

size: -
V: TRBV24-1
D: TRBD1
J: TRBJ1-2
CDR3: CATSDPGTGGDLYGYTF
DNA: TGTGCCACCAGTGACCCAGGGACAGGGGGCGATCTGTATGGCTACACCTTC

size: -
V: TRBV7-9
D: TRBD2
J: TRBJ2-5
CDR3: CASSLVAGERETQYF
DNA: TGTGCCAGCAGCTTAGTTGCGGGAGAGAGGGAGACCCAGTACTTC

size: -
V: TRBV3-1/TRBV3-2
D: -
J: TRBJ2-1
CDR3: CASSQWLGWDNEQFF
DNA: TGTGCCAGCAGCCAGTGGCTAGGTTGGGACAATGAGCAGTTCTTC

size: -
V: TRBV6-5
D: -
J: TRBJ1-3
CDR3: CASRTAAGAGNTIYF
DNA: TGTGCCAGCAGGACGGCAGCGGGCGCGGGAAACACCATATATTTT

size: -
V: TRBV7-3
D: TRBD1
J: TRBJ2-1
CDR3: CASSLRDRGLDEQFF
DNA: TGTGCCAGCAGCTTAAGGGACAGGGGGCTTGATGAGCAGTTCTTC

size: once
V: TRBV6-5
D: -
J: TRBJ1-1
CDR3: CASSPQLNTEAFF
DNA: TGTGCCAGCAGCCCCCAGTTGAACACTGAAGCTTTCTTT

size: -
V: TRBV6-1
D: TRBD1
J: TRBJ1-2
CDR3: CASSDDRAYYGYTF
DNA: TGTGCCAGCAGTGACGACAGGGCCTACTATGGCTACACCTTC

size: -
V: TRBV12-3/TRBV12-4
D: -
J: TRBJ1-2
CDR3: CASTGQIYGYTF
DNA: TGTGCCAGCACAGGGCAGATCTATGGCTACACCTTC

size: -
V: TRBV28
D: -
J: TRBJ1-2
CDR3: CASSYGGTGYGYTF
DNA: TGTGCCAGCAGTTACGGGGGGACGGGCTATGGCTACACCTTC

size: -
V: TRBV10-3
D: -
J: TRBJ2-1
CDR3: CAISESQGSHEQFF
DNA: TGTGCCATCAGTGAGTCACAGGGATCCCATGAGCAGTTCTTC

size: -
V: TRBV5-1
D: TRBD2
J: TRBJ2-5
CDR3: CASSLVTSGRRETQYF
DNA: TGCGCCAGCAGCTTGGTAACTAGCGGGAGGCGGGAGACCCAGTACTTC

size: -
V: TRBV5-1
D: TRBD1
J: TRBJ2-5
CDR3: CASSLSPGTGRETQYF
DNA: TGCGCCAGCAGCTTAAGTCCCGGGACAGGGCGAGAGACCCAGTACTTC

size: -
V: TRBV10-3
D: -
J: TRBJ1-6
CDR3: CAISDQKTTSNSPLHF
DNA: TGTGCCATCAGTGATCAGAAGACAACCAGTAATTCACCCCTCCACTTT

size: -
V: TRBV10-3
D: -
J: TRBJ2-7
CDR3: CAISELDGQTFGNYEQYF
DNA: TGTGCCATCAGTGAGTTAGACGGACAGACTTTCGGGAATTACGAGCAGTACTTC

size: -
V: TRBV19
D: TRBD2
J: TRBJ2-7
CDR3: CASSTNRGLAGDYEQYF
DNA: TGTGCCAGTAGTACGAACCGCGGACTAGCGGGAGACTACGAGCAGTACTTC

size: once
V: TRBV18
D: TRBD2
J: TRBJ2-3
CDR3: CASHRLAGRTDTQYF
DNA: TGTGCCAGCCACCGACTAGCGGGCCGCACAGATACGCAGTATTTT

size: -
V: TRBV19
D: -
J: TRBJ1-5
CDR3: CASSWTVFNQPQHF
DNA: TGTGCCAGTAGCTGGACAGTCTTCAATCAGCCCCAGCATTTT

size: -
V: TRBV27
D: -
J: TRBJ1-6
CDR3: CASSFGGPDNSYNSPLHF
DNA: TGTGCCAGCAGTTTTGGGGGCCCGGATAACTCCTATAATTCACCCCTCCACTTT

size: -
V: TRBV15
D: -
J: TRBJ2-5
CDR3: CATSRDGPQAETQYF
DNA: TGTGCCACCAGCAGAGATGGGCCACAGGCGGAGACCCAGTACTTC

size: once
V: TRBV18
D: -
J: TRBJ2-5
CDR3: CASSPGSRETQYF
DNA: TGTGCCAGCTCACCAGGGTCCAGGGAGACCCAGTACTTC

size: -
V: TRBV19
D: -
J: TRBJ2-7
CDR3: CASSVGGPYEQYF
DNA: TGTGCCAGTAGTGTGGGGGGGCCCTACGAGCAGTACTTC

size: few
V: TRBV7-7
D: TRBD1
J: TRBJ2-2
CDR3: CASSPTGANTGELFF
DNA: TGTGCTAGCAGCCCGACAGGGGCGAACACCGGGGAGCTGTTTTTT

size: -
V: TRBV7-8
D: -
J: TRBJ2-7
CDR3: CASSLVSPYEQYF
DNA: TGTGCCAGCAGCTTAGTAAGCCCCTACGAGCAGTACTTC

size: -
V: TRBV6-5
D: -
J: TRBJ2-5
CDR3: CASSAGPSQETQYF
DNA: TGTGCCAGCAGCGCGGGGCCCTCCCAAGAGACCCAGTACTTC

size: -
V: TRBV7-6
D: -
J: TRBJ1-3
CDR3: CASSQSRGPGNTIYF
DNA: TGTGCCAGCAGCCAAAGCAGGGGACCCGGAAACACCATATATTTT

size: once
V: TRBV12-3/TRBV12-4
D: -
J: TRBJ2-7
CDR3: CASSFQNEQYF
DNA: TGTGCCAGCAGTTTCCAGAACGAGCAGTACTTC

size: -
V: TRBV7-2
D: -
J: TRBJ2-1
CDR3: CASSRYYNLEQFF
DNA: TGTGCCAGCAGCCGATATTACAATTTAGAGCAGTTCTTC

size: -
V: TRBV18
D: TRBD1
J: TRBJ1-1
CDR3: CASSPPDRGVDGAFF
DNA: TGTGCCAGCTCACCACCGGACAGGGGGGTCGATGGAGCTTTCTTT

size: -
V: TRBV11-2
D: -
J: TRBJ2-3
CDR3: CASSRLWERGTDTQYF
DNA: TGTGCCAGCAGCCGTTTGTGGGAGAGGGGCACAGATACGCAGTATTTT

size: -
V: TRBV5-1
D: -
J: TRBJ1-2
CDR3: CASSLARQAAFYGYTF
DNA: TGCGCCAGCAGCTTGGCCCGACAGGCGGCTTTCTATGGCTACACCTTC